These T cell receptor beta chains were read from a single sample in a study of spatial heterogeneity in lung cancer. MiXCR, applied by TCRdb to the 5' RACE reads, yields one record per CDR3 protein. The sample includes 95,000 to 130,000 distinct CDR3 sequences, roughly an eighth of them seen just once. Sequencing was performed on PBMCs, taken at follow-up. Receptors were obtained from a male donor with early-stage non-small cell lung cancer. The CDR3 runs from the conserved cysteine through the conserved F or W. The D gene is left open where the match is weak. Size values are once, few and many counts, or a class for expanded clones, and some rows have none.

cdr3_nt cdr3_aa clone_size j_call v_call cdr3_length d_call
TGCGCCAGCAGCCAAGGGGGAGGGAGACTGAACACTGAAGCTTTCTTT CASSQGGGRLNTEAFF NA TRBJ1-1 TRBV4-3 16 NA
TGCAGCGTTGGTGGTAGCGGGGGGACCTACGAGCAGTACTTC CSVGGSGGTYEQYF NA TRBJ2-7 TRBV29-1 14 TRBD2
TGTGCCAGCAGCGTGGGAGTTGACTCCTACGAGCAGTACTTC CASSVGVDSYEQYF many TRBJ2-7 TRBV9 14 NA
TGTGCCAGCAGCCATAGTAGAACTTATTACGAGCAGTACTTC CASSHSRTYYEQYF many TRBJ2-7 TRBV7-3 14 NA
TGTGCCAGCTCACTAAAAGGGTCCTACGAGCAGTACTTC CASSLKGSYEQYF many TRBJ2-7 TRBV18 13 NA
TGTGCCAGCTCACCCGGGACAGGTTCCTACGAGCAGTACTTC CASSPGTGSYEQYF many TRBJ2-7 TRBV18 14 TRBD1
TGCAGTGCTAGAGATCGCTCGGGGGCAGCTAATGAAAAACTGTTTTTT CSARDRSGAANEKLFF NA TRBJ1-4 TRBV20-1 16 NA
TGTGCCAGCAGCCCAGGAGGTTTTTACAATGAGCAGTTCTTC CASSPGGFYNEQFF NA TRBJ2-1 TRBV28 14 NA
TGTGCCAGCAGCTTAGAGGCCAGAGGCACTGAAGCTTGCTTT CASSLEARGTEACF NA TRBJ1-1 TRBV7-9 14 NA
TGCAGCGCGTCGAGGATGTTGGGACAGGGAGCCTCTGGAAACACCATATATTTT CSASRMLGQGASGNTIYF NA TRBJ1-3 TRBV20-1 18 TRBD1
TGTGCCAGCAGACACACAGATTTCTATGGCTACACCTTC CASRHTDFYGYTF few TRBJ1-2 TRBV11-2 13 NA
TGTGCCAGCCGTCCGGGTTTTTCACCCCTCCACTTT CASRPGFSPLHF NA TRBJ1-6 TRBV28 12 NA
TGCGCCAGCAGCTTGGAGGGGGCCCAGTACTTC CASSLEGAQYF NA TRBJ2-5 TRBV5-1 11 NA
TGTGCCAGCAGTTCAGGGGCGGGACAGCCCTACGAGCAGTACTTC CASSSGAGQPYEQYF many TRBJ2-7 TRBV28 15 NA
TGTGCCAGCAGTCCAACAGGGTTTGGGCGAGCTTTCTTT CASSPTGFGRAFF many TRBJ1-1 TRBV6-5 13 NA
TGCGCCAGCAGTGAGCACAGGGAAGTATGGAACACTGAAGCTTTCTTT CASSEHREVWNTEAFF NA TRBJ1-1 TRBV10-2 16 NA
TGCGCCAGCAGCTGGAGGGGACCGTCAGAGACCCAGTACTTC CASSWRGPSETQYF few TRBJ2-5 TRBV5-1 14 NA
TGTGCCAGCAGCTTAGCTGTACAGGGCTTTAATGAAAAACTGTTTTTT CASSLAVQGFNEKLFF few TRBJ1-4 TRBV7-8 16 NA
TGCGCCAGCAGCCGTCCCTCTGAGACCGGGGAGCTGTTTTTT CASSRPSETGELFF many TRBJ2-2 TRBV4-3 14 NA
TGTGCCAGTCAAAGAGCTAGCTCCTACAATGAGCAGTTCTTC CASQRASSYNEQFF few TRBJ2-1 TRBV19 14 NA
TGCGCCAGCAGCCAAGATAAACAGGGGACATACAATGAGCAGTTCTTC CASSQDKQGTYNEQFF NA TRBJ2-1 TRBV4-3 16 TRBD1
TGTGCCACCAGTTTGGCCGGGACAGGGTCCGAAGATGAGCAGTTCTTC CATSLAGTGSEDEQFF NA TRBJ2-1 TRBV24-1 16 TRBD1
TGTGCCAGCACACGGCGCAATCAGCCCCAGCATTTT CASTRRNQPQHF many TRBJ1-5 TRBV28 12 NA
TGTGCCAGCAGCCGGGACAGGGGGCGCGGTGGCTACACCTTC CASSRDRGRGGYTF few TRBJ1-2 TRBV11-2 14 TRBD1
TGTGCTAGCAGCTTAGGGCAGGGGATCAATGAGCAGTTCTTC CASSLGQGINEQFF few TRBJ2-1 TRBV7-7 14 NA
TGTGCCAGCAGCTTAAAGGGGACGGGGCAGCCCCAGCATTTT CASSLKGTGQPQHF NA TRBJ1-5 TRBV7-2 14 NA
TGTGCCTGGAGTAGCAGGGGGCCTTATAGCAATCAGCCCCAGCATTTT CAWSSRGPYSNQPQHF many TRBJ1-5 TRBV30 16 TRBD1
TGTGCCAGCAGCTTAGGACGGGAGACCGTTCAGTTCTTC CASSLGRETVQFF few TRBJ2-1 TRBV7-2 13 NA
TGCGCCAGCAGCCATAACAGGGTTTATGGCTACACCTTC CASSHNRVYGYTF many TRBJ1-2 TRBV4-1 13 NA
TGTGCCAGCAGCCCTAGGGTGATGAACAGGGGGCGCGACACTGAAGCTTTCTTT CASSPRVMNRGRDTEAFF many TRBJ1-1 TRBV7-9 18 TRBD1
TGTGCCAGCAGCTTGATCTACAATCAGCCCCAGCATTTT CASSLIYNQPQHF many TRBJ1-5 TRBV7-2 13 NA
TGTGCCAGCAGCCCCGGACTGGGTGAAGCTTTCTTT CASSPGLGEAFF NA TRBJ1-1 TRBV7-9 12 NA
TGTGCCAGCAGTCCGGGGCTTTTTTTC CASSPGLFF NA TRBJ2-7 TRBV6-1 9 NA
TGTGCCAGCAGCTTGGTCCATGGCAGGCGAACGACAGATGGCTACACCTTC CASSLVHGRRTTDGYTF few TRBJ1-2 TRBV5-6 17 NA
TGTGCCAGCAGTCCCAGGACAGGGGGGAGCTACGAGCAGTACTTC CASSPRTGGSYEQYF many TRBJ2-7 TRBV12-3/TRBV12-4 15 TRBD1
TGTGCCAGCAGGGGTCCGGGACAGGGAAATCAGCCCCAGCATTTT CASRGPGQGNQPQHF NA TRBJ1-5 TRBV6-6 15 TRBD1